The clone carrying this T cell receptor beta chain was detected a few times. Its antigen remains unidentified. Method: immunoSEQ multiplex PCR; TCRdb's copy keeps in-frame clones and lacks some. This sample carries under 15,000 clones, about 80% of them seen once, and the ten largest clones take 27%. The data derive from a study of OX40 agonist ivuxolimab in advanced cancers. Broader study findings: Low normalized T-cell clonal expansion was also seen in some nonresponders.

The germline V and J ends were trimmed by 1 base and 2 bases, with 7 bases remaining between them. Germline CDR1 SGHAT, CDR2 FQNNGV. The CDR3 has 14 amino acids. This chain connects TRBV11-2 to TRBJ2-3; D uncertain. The sequencing used CD4+ or CD8+ T cells sorted from blood, collected in a trial of the OX40 agonist ivuxolimab. This receptor was obtained from an adult with an advanced solid tumor such as melanoma, head and neck, liver or kidney cancer. The CDR3 protein is CASSLGKVTDTQYF. CDR3 in DNA: TGTGCCAGCAGCTTAGGGAAAGTCACAGATACGCAGTATTTT.